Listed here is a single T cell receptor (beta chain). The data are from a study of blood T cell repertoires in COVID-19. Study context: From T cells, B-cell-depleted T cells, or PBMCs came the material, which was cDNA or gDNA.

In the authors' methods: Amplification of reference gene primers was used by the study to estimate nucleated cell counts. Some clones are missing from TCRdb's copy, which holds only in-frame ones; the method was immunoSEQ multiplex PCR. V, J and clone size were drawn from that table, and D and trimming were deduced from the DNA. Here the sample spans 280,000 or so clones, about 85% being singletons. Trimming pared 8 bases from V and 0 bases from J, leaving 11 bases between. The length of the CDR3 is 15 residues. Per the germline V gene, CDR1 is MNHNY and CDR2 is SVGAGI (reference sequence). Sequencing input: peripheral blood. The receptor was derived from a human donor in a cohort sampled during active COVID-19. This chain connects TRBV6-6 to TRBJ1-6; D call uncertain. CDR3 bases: TGTGCCAGCGTCTCGGAGAGCTCCTATAATTCACCCCTCCACTTT. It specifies CASVSESSYNSPLHF.